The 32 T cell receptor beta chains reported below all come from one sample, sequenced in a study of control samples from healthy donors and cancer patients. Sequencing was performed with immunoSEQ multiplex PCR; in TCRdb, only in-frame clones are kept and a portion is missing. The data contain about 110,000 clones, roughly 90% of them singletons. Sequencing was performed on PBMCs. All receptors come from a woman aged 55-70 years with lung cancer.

CDR3 bases: TGTGCCAGCTCGAGGGACACAGATACGCAGTATTTT. Protein: CASSRDTDTQYF. The V gene is TRBV27, the J gene TRBJ2-3, with D possibly TRBD2 on 5 matching bases. V lost 8 bases and J 2 bases, leaving 8 bases between the germline ends. This CDR3 region has 12 residues. Germline CDR1 is MNHEY and CDR2 is SMNVEV (reference sequence).

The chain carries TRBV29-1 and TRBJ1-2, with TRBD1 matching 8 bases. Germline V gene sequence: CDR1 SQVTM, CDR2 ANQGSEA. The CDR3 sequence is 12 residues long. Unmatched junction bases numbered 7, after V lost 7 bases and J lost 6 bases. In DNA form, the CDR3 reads TGCAGCGGTTCAGGGGGACAGGATGGCTACACCTTC. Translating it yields CSGSGGQDGYTF.

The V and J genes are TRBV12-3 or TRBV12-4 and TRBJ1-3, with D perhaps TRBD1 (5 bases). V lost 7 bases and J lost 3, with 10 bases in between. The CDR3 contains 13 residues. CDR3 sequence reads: CASTWGFGNTIYF. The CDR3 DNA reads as TGTGCCAGCACATGGGGGTTTGGAAACACCATATATTTT.

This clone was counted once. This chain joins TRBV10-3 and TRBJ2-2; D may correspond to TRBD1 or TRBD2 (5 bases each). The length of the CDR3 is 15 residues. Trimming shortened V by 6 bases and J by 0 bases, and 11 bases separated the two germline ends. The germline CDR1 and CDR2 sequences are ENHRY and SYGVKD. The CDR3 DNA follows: TGTGCCATCAGCCCGGGACGATCGAACACCGGGGAGCTGTTTTTT. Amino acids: CAISPGRSNTGELFF.

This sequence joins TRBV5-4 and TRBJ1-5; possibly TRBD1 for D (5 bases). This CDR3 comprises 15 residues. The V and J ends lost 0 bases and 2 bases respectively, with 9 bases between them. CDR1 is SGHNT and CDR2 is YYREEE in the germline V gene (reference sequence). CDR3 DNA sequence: TGTGCCAGCAGCTTGGGGGGGTCCGGCAATCAGCCCCAGCATTTT. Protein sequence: CASSLGGSGNQPQHF.

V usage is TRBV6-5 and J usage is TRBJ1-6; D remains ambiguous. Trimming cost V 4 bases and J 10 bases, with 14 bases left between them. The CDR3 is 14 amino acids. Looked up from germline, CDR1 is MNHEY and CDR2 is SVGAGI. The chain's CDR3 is CASSSEGSGSPLHF. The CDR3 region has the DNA TGTGCCAGCAGTTCCGAGGGATCGGGGTCACCCCTCCACTTT.

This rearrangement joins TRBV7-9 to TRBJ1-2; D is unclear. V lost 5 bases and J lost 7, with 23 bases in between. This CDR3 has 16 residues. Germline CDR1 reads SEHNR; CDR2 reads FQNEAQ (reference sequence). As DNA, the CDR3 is TGTGCCAGCAGCCCCCAGGTTGGAGGGTACGTCGGTGGCTACACCTTC. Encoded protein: CASSPQVGGYVGGYTF.

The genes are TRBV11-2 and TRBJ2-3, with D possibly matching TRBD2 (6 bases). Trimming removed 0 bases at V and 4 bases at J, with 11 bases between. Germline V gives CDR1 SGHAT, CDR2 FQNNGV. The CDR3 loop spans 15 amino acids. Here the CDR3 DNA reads TGTGCCAGCAGCTTAGATGGGCGGGACTCAGATACGCAGTATTTT. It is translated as CASSLDGRDSDTQYF.

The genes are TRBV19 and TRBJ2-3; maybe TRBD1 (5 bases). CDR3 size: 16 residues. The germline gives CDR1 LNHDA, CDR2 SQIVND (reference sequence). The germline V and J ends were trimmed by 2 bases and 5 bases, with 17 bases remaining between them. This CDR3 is CASSIWGVGPGDTQYF. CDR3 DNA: TGTGCCAGTAGTATATGGGGCGTGGGGCCTGGAGATACGCAGTATTTT.

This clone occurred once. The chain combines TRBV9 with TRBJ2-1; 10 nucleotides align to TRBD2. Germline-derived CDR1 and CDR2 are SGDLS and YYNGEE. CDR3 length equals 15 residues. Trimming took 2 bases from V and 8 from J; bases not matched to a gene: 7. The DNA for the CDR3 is TGTGCCAGCAGCGTTAGCGGGGGGCCCCAGGATGAGCAGTTCTTC. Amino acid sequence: CASSVSGGPQDEQFF.

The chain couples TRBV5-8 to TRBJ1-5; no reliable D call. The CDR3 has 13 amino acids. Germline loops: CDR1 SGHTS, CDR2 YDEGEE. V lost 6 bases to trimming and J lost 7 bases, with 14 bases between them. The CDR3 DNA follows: TGTGCCAGCACCCTAGTTTTGGGCCAGCCCCAGCATTTT. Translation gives CASTLVLGQPQHF.

CDR3 region: CASKTGYGNQPQHF. CDR3 in DNA: TGTGCCAGTAAGACAGGTTATGGCAATCAGCCCCAGCATTTT. The chain carries TRBV2 and TRBJ1-5; weak D call: TRBD1 (6 bases). CDR1 and CDR2 (germline): SNHLY, FYNNEI. Trimming cost V 9 bases and J 2 bases, with 14 bases left between them. The CDR3 has 14 residues.

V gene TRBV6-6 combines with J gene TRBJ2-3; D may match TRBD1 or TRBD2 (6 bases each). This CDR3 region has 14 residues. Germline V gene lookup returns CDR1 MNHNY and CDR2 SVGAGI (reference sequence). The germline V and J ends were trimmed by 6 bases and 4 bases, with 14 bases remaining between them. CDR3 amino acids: CASSGRRGADTQYF. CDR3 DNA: TGTGCCAGCAGCGGACGGAGGGGGGCAGATACGCAGTATTTT.

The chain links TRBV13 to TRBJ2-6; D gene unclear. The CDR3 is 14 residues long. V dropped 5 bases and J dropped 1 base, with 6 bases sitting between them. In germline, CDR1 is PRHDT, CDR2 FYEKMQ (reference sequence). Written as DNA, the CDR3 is TGTGCCAGCAGCGCCTCTTCTGGGGCCAACGTCCTGACTTTC. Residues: CASSASSGANVLTF.

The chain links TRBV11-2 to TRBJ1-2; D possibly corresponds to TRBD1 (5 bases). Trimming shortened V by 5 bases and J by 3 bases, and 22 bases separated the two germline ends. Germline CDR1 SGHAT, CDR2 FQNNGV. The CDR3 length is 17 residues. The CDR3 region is CASSEDRRRRLDYGYTF. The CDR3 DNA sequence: TGTGCCAGCAGCGAAGACAGAAGGAGAAGGCTTGACTATGGCTACACCTTC.

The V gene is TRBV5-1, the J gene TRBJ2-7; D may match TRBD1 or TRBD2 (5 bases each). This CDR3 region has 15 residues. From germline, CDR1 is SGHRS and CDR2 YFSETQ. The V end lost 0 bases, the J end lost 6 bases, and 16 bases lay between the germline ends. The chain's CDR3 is CASSLASATRGEQYF. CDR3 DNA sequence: TGCGCCAGCAGCTTGGCGTCGGCTACGAGGGGCGAGCAGTACTTC.

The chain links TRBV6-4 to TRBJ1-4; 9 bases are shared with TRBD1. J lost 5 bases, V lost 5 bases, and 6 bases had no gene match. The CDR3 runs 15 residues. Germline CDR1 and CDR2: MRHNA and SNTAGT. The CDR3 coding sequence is TGTGCCAGCAGTCCCCAAGGACAGGGGAATGAAAAACTGTTTTTT. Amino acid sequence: CASSPQGQGNEKLFF.

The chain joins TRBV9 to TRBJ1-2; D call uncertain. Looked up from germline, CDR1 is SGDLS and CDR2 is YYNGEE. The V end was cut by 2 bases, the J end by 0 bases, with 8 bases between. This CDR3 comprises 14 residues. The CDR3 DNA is TGTGCCAGCAGCGTTGGAGAGGCTAACTATGGCTACACCTTC. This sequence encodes CASSVGEANYGYTF.

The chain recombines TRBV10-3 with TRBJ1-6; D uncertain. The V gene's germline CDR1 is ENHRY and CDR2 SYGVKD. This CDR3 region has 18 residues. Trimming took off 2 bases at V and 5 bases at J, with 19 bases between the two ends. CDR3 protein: CAISEPTRARKDNSPLHF. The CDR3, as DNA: TGTGCCATCAGTGAGCCTACACGGGCACGTAAGGATAATTCACCCCTCCACTTT.

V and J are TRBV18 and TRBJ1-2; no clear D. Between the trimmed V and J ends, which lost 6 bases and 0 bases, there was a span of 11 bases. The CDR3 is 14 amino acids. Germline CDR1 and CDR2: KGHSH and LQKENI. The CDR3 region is CASSAGGTNYGYTF. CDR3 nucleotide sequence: TGTGCCAGCTCCGCCGGCGGAACTAACTATGGCTACACCTTC.

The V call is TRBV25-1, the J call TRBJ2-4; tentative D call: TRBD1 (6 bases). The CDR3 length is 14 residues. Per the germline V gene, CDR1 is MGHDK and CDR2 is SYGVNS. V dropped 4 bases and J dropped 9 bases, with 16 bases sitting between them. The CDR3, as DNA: TGTGCCAGCAGTGGCAGGACAGTTGACGGCATTCAGTACTTC. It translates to CASSGRTVDGIQYF.

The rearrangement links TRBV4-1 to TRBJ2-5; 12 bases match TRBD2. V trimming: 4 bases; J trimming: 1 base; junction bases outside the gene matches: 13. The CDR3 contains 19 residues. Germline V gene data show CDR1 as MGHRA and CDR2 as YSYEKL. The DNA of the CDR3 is TGCGCCAGCAGCCCATCGACCGGGCTAGCGGGGGGGAGCCAAGAGACCCAGTACTTC. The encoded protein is CASSPSTGLAGGSQETQYF.

CDR3 amino acids: CASSSDGNTEAFF. CDR3 DNA sequence: TGTGCCAGCTCTTCGGACGGGAACACTGAAGCTTTCTTT. The V gene is TRBV18, the J gene TRBJ1-1; D is uncertain. Trimming stripped 6 bases from V and 1 base from J, with 9 bases between. Looked up from germline, CDR1 is KGHSH and CDR2 is LQKENI. The CDR3 is made up of 13 amino acids.

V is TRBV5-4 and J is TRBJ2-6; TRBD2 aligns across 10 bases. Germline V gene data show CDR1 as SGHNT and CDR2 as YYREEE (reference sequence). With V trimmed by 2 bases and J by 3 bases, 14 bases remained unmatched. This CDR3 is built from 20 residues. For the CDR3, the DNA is TGTGCCAGCAGCTTCCCCTCTACTAGCGGGACTGCGGGTGGGGCCAACGTCCTGACTTTC. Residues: CASSFPSTSGTAGGANVLTF.

Here the CDR3 DNA reads TGCGCCAGCAGCCAAGAGGAGAACAGCTCACCCCTCCACTTT. It specifies CASSQEENSSPLHF. This chain uses TRBV4-1 with TRBJ1-6; D gene ambiguous. V was pared by 0 bases and J by 10 bases, with 10 bases between. This CDR3 spans 14 amino acids. CDR1 is MGHRA, CDR2 YSYEKL, per germline.

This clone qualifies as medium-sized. CDR3 nucleotides: TGTGCCAGTAGTCGGGGAGCGTGGGAGGAGCAGGAGCAGTACTTC. As protein: CASSRGAWEEQEQYF. The chain employs TRBV19 and TRBJ2-7; TRBD2 might be the D (6 bases). V lost 5 bases and J 7 bases, leaving 21 bases between the germline ends. CDR1 and CDR2 (germline): LNHDA, SQIVND (reference sequence). CDR3 length: 15 amino acids.

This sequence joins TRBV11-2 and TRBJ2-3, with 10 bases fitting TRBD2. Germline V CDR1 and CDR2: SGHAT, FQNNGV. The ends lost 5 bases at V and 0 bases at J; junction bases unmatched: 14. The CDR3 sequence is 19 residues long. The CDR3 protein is CASSRTRLAGAISTDTQYF. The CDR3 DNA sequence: TGTGCCAGCAGCCGTACTCGCCTAGCGGGGGCCATAAGCACAGATACGCAGTATTTT. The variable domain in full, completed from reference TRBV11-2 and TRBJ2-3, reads EAGVAQSPRYKIIEKRQSVAFWCNPISGHATLYWYQQILGQGPKLLIQFQNNGVVDDSQLPKDRFSAERLKGVDSTLKIQPAKLEDSAVYLCASSRTRLAGAISTDTQYFGPGTRLTVL.

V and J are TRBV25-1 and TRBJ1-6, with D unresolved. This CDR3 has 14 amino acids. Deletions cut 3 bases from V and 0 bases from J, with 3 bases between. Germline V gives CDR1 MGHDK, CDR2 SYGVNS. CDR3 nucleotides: TGTGCCAGCAGTGAGGGCTCCTATAATTCACCCCTCCACTTT. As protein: CASSEGSYNSPLHF. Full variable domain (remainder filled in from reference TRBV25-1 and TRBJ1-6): EADIYQTPRYLVIGTGKKITLECSQTMGHDKMYWYQQDPGMELHLIHYSYGVNSTEKGDLSSESTVSRIRTEHFPLTLESARPSHTSQYLCASSEGSYNSPLHFGNGTRLTVT.

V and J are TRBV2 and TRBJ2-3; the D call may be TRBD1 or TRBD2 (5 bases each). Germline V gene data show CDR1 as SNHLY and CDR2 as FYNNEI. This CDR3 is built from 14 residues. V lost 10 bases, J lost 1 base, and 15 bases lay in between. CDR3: CATPGSPRTDTQYF. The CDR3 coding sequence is TGTGCCACTCCAGGGAGCCCGCGCACAGATACGCAGTATTTT.

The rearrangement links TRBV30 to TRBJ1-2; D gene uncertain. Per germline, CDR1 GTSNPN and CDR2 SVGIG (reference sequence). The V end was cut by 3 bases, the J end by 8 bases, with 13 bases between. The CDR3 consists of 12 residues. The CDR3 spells CAWSLSSEGYTF. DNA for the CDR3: TGTGCCTGGAGCCTAAGCTCTGAAGGCTACACCTTC.

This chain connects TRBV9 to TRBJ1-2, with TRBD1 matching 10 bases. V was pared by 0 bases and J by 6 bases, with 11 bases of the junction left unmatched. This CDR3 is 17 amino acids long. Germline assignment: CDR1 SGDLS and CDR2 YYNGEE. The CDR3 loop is CASSVVEADRGRNGYTF. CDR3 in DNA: TGTGCCAGCAGCGTAGTAGAAGCCGACAGGGGGCGAAATGGCTACACCTTC.

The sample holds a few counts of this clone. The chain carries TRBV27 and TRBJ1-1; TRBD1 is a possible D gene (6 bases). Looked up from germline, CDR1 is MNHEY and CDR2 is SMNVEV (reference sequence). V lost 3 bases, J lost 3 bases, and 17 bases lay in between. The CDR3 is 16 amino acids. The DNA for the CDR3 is TGTGCCAGCAGTTTTAGGGACAACGGGTGGTACACTGAAGCTTTCTTT. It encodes CASSFRDNGWYTEAFF.